This paragraph covers one TCR beta chain sequence. The antigen is unknown. TCRdb recomputed calls from the 5' RACE reads with MiXCR, one row per CDR3 protein. The sample records approximately 550,000 distinct CDR3 sequences, around 24% being singletons. The CDR3 sequence is 14 residues long. CDR1 is LNHDA and CDR2 is SQIVND in the germline V gene (reference sequence). V was clipped by 0 bases and J by 0 bases, with 6 bases between them. This sample is drawn from a study of identical twins. Healthy Caucasians provided all donations. Study-wide findings and caveats: The conclusions drew on cross-sectional statistical analysis instead of tracking the same donors.

These same data were also listed under a study on yellow fever vaccine responses in identical twins. That paper states: Among the twins, the vaccine T cell response reportedly seemed partly convergent and partly personalized.

The sample taken for sequencing was CD4+ T cells sorted from blood. This clonotype originated in a woman between 18 and 29 years old in good health. This rearrangement joins TRBV19 to TRBJ2-7, with D tentatively TRBD1 (6 bases). The CDR3 is CASSIEGGSYEQYF. In nucleotides, the CDR3 is TGTGCCAGTAGTATAGAAGGGGGCTCCTACGAGCAGTACTTC.